In its sample, the clone carrying this T cell receptor (beta chain) was seen a few times. This record belongs to a study of blood T cell repertoires in COVID-19. Study summary: Acute-phase and convalescent COVID-19 samples originated in the United States, Italy and Spain. Nucleic acid was either cDNA or gDNA, and it came from T cells, B-cell-depleted T cells, or PBMCs.

Per the original data handling: Estimation of nucleated cell counts was performed using reference gene primer amplification. TCRdb's copy holds only in-frame clones and misses some; the assay was immunoSEQ multiplex PCR. V and J calls and clone size are given by that table; D and trimming were obtained from the DNA. The sample yields some 200,000 clones, about 89% seen once. The receptor comes from a man between 65 and 79 years old with acute or convalescent COVID-19. Sequencing input: peripheral blood.

Here the CDR3 DNA reads TGCGCCAGCACCGACTGGGAGGCTATCGAGCAGTACTTC. This translates into CASTDWEAIEQYF. The gene calls are TRBV5-1 and TRBJ2-7; maybe TRBD2 (6 bases). The CDR3 sequence is 13 residues long. Germline CDR1 SGHRS, CDR2 YFSETQ. The germline V and J ends were trimmed by 6 bases and 6 bases, with 16 bases remaining between them.